Included here is one T cell receptor (beta chain) sequence, with context. This clone came up once. Which antigen it targets is not known. Qualities for individual bases were not recorded, and no much larger clone is one base off. The donors were healthy, HIV-negative adults with no recently reported acute infections or vaccinations. Only Caucasian adults living in Nashville, Tennessee, USA were represented among the donors. Magnetic negative selection was used to enrich CD4+ T cells, after which naive cells were positively selected on CD45RA and the negative fraction became the memory subset. Blood was collected by leukapheresis, and PBMCs were isolated by Ficoll-Histopaque density gradient centrifugation and then cryopreserved in liquid nitrogen vapor phase. Purity and quantity of every magnetically sorted T cell population were checked by analytical flow cytometry. From each sorted fraction, genomic DNA was isolated and quantified by UV absorbance on a Nanodrop 2000c.

These data originate in a study of shared clonotypes between healthy human individuals (dated by TCRdb to the early 2020s). The study in broad terms: The cohort included a few men and a couple of women between 18 and 49 years of age. Each donor's leukapheresis produced roughly between roughly 0.85 and 10 billion PBMCs. To estimate repertoire size and how much clonotype sharing occurs between individuals, the study deeply sequenced the blood TCR repertoires of several healthy adults. Different laboratories and diverse techniques were used to prepare libraries and sequence TCR repertoires, to increase sequencing depth and limit assay-specific biases. For each donor, CD4 naive and CD4 memory were each given three plates, CD8 naive was given two plates, and CD8 memory was given one plate. On the study overall, not on this receptor specifically: Naive subsets generally had larger estimated clonotype richness than memory subsets. Sampling was restricted to blood, and TCR repertoires in tissues likely differ from the TCR repertoires found in blood. When several donors were compared, the shared fraction of clonotypes was roughly 4.8% for naive CD4, 3% to 4% for naive CD8, roughly 2.5% for memory CD4, and 0.35% to 0.5% for memory CD8. Clonotypes shared by all four sorted-subset donors showed higher generation probabilities than non-shared clonotypes. Because the study included a small number of donors, the genetic and exposure-history diversity represented was limited. Incomplete sequencing was indicated by rarefaction of sorted-subset datasets, despite the large sequencing depth. Based on pairwise subsampling, the degree of clonotype sharing among donors was expected to be affected by sequencing depth.

V is pruned by 1 base and J by 7 bases, leaving 4 bases of the junction without a gene match. CDR1 and CDR2 are read off the germline V gene as MDHEN and SYDVKM. CDR3 length: 14 amino acids, cysteine to phenylalanine. The entry retains the CDR3 DNA only, 42 bases that are in frame from base 1. Using the deep immunoSEQ assay, TCR CDR3 regions were amplified from genomic DNA by multiplex PCR. Extracted genomic DNA from each cell subset was distributed evenly across all wells of several immunoSEQ 96-well plates, and each plate was treated as a replicate. For sorted subsets, 150 to 250 ng genomic DNA, equal to 25,000 to 35,000 T cell genomes, was loaded into each replicate PCR. Purified libraries were quantified with a Qubit 3.0 fluorometer, sized on a Bioanalyzer 2100, and re-quantified with the KAPA Library Quantification kit. Every immunoSEQ 96-well plate was sequenced on a dedicated single-read 150-cycle Illumina NextSeq 550 flow cell. Concerning the study's data processing: Because the immunoSEQ output held only junctional sequences and lacked quality scores, the filtering could not match the filtering applied to full-length reads. Sequences were annotated with PyIR, a Python wrapper for IgBLAST v1.9, and V/J genes and CDR3 were assigned using IMGT germline references. Reads were filtered out if the reads had weak V/J assignments (E-value above 1e-6), no CDR3, stop codons, out-of-frame junctions, or ambiguous translated residues. V3J clonotypes were defined as sequences sharing an identical inferred V gene, J gene, and CDR3 amino acid sequence. To compute the percentage overlap between repertoires, the number of shared unique clonotypes was divided by the size of the smaller repertoire. RTK rarefaction, the Chao1 estimator, and Recon v2.1 estimates of unobserved clonotypes were used to assess repertoire richness. For all TCRbeta clonotypes obtained by the gDNA method from a handful of donors, generation probabilities were computed with OLGA. This immuneACCESS table, as held by TCRdb, lists in-frame sequences with V and J called but not all clones. Of the missing ones, under half trace to an unresolved V gene in checked studies; the others have no known cause. D and trimming were read from the DNA, whereas the V and J calls and clone size are those reported in that table. The sample table records 2.3 million or so clones; just over 90% of these occur just once. Together, the top ten hold approximately 0.4% of the sample.

Sequencing input: naive CD4+ T cells from PBMCs. The intended sense of this specimen's cell subset or site label: CD45RA+ positively selected. The rearrangement combines TRBV28 with TRBJ2-1; TRBD1 lines up with 7 middle nucleotides. This receptor was taken from a young man in good health. Some clones in this sample may be carry-over from other donors' samples. The CDR3 is CASSLSGTENEQFF. The DNA sequence is TGTGCCAGCAGTTTATCGGGGACAGAGAATGAGCAGTTCTTC.